The next 21 T cell receptor beta chains were all read from a single sample in a study of T-cell memory formation after mild COVID-19. Each CDR3 protein gets one entry after TCRdb re-called the 5' RACE reads with MiXCR. Of a few hundred thousand distinct CDR3 sequences listed, less than 25% are singletons. Sequencing was done on a sample of PBMCs or a T cell subset sorted from them (not recorded which). The receptor set was obtained from an adult woman who had mild COVID-19 (a few samples of this study predate the infection). Cell type and time point are not known.

This clonotype was found a few times. The J gene is TRBJ2-7, the V gene TRBV7-9; D is possibly TRBD2 (5 bases). The V end lost 5 bases, the J end lost 2 bases, and 13 bases lay between the germline ends. CDR1 is SEHNR, CDR2 FQNEAQ, per germline (reference sequence). The CDR3 extends over 14 amino acids. CDR3 nucleotide sequence: TGTGCCAGCAGCCTTGGTCTCGGGGCCTACGAGCAGTACTTC. Amino acid sequence: CASSLGLGAYEQYF.

This clonotype was seen only a few times. This chain uses TRBV7-3 with TRBJ2-1; 8 bases match TRBD2. Germline lookup yields CDR1 SGHTA and CDR2 FQGTGA. The CDR3 contains 15 residues. The trim removed 4 bases at V and 6 bases at J, leaving 8 bases unmatched. This CDR3 is CASSSASGSGNEQFF. In DNA form, the CDR3 reads TGTGCCAGCAGCTCAGCTAGCGGGTCAGGCAATGAGCAGTTCTTC. Together with reference TRBV7-3 and TRBJ2-1, the CDR3 gives the full variable domain: GAGVSQTPSNKVTEKGKYVELRCDPISGHTALYWYRQSLGQGPEFLIYFQGTGAADDSGLPNDRFFAVRPEGSVSTLKIQRTERGDSAVYLCASSSASGSGNEQFFGPGTRLTVL.

This clonotype was found a few times. The J gene is TRBJ1-1, the V gene TRBV23-1, with TRBD1 matching 7 bases. TRBV23-1 counts as an open reading frame of uncertain function. This CDR3 contains 15 residues. The V and J ends lost 3 bases and 1 base, in that order; junction bases with no gene match: 5. CDR3 region: CASSHPGQANTEAFF. In DNA, the CDR3 is TGCGCCAGCAGTCACCCCGGACAGGCGAACACTGAAGCTTTCTTT.

This clonotype was detected only a few times. The genes are TRBV7-9 and TRBJ2-1; D might be TRBD1 (5 bases). The CDR3 is 14 amino acids. Germline CDR1 SEHNR, CDR2 FQNEAQ (reference sequence). V was trimmed by 6 bases and J by 0 bases, leaving 9 bases between them. DNA for the CDR3: TGTGCCAGCAGAGGCAGGGACTCCTACAATGAGCAGTTCTTC. Its protein product is CASRGRDSYNEQFF.

The chain is built from TRBV7-2 and TRBJ2-1; 13 nucleotides align to TRBD2. Per the germline V gene, CDR1 is SGHTA and CDR2 is FQGNSA. Losses at the gene ends were 7 bases for V and 8 bases for J; bases not matched to a gene: 5. There are 14 residues in the CDR3. Written as DNA, the CDR3 is TGTGCCAGCAAACTAGCGGGGGGGCGGGATGAGCAGTTCTTC. The encoded protein is CASKLAGGRDEQFF.

The CDR3, as DNA: TGCAGTGCTAGAAGACGGACTAGCACCGAGCAGTACTTC. Translating it yields CSARRRTSTEQYF. V usage is TRBV20-1 and J usage is TRBJ2-7; 8 bases fit TRBD2. Germline-derived CDR1 and CDR2 are DFQATT and SNEGSKA (reference sequence). With 2 bases clipped from V and 6 bases from J, the junction kept 6 bases outside the gene matches. This CDR3 is built from 13 residues.

This clonotype was seen more than once but under ten times. The rearrangement links TRBV7-2 to TRBJ2-1, with D perhaps matching TRBD1 (6 bases). This CDR3 contains 13 residues. Germline V gives CDR1 SGHTA, CDR2 FQGNSA. V was clipped by 2 bases and J by 8 bases, with 10 bases between them. CDR3 residues: CASSLLQGDEQFF. CDR3 nucleotide sequence: TGTGCCAGCAGCTTACTACAGGGCGATGAGCAGTTCTTC.

V and J are TRBV7-8 and TRBJ2-2; D gene ambiguous. Germline values: CDR1 SGHVS, CDR2 FQNEAQ. This CDR3 has 20 residues. Trimming removed 1 base from V and 0 bases from J, with 21 bases in between. This chain's CDR3 is CASSLVRFFGQTSNTGELFF. CDR3 sequence (DNA): TGTGCCAGCAGCTTAGTTCGATTTTTCGGGCAGACCTCGAACACCGGGGAGCTGTTTTTT.

This clonotype appeared a single time. This chain links TRBV12-3 or TRBV12-4 with TRBJ2-3, with 7 nucleotides matching TRBD2. The CDR3 is 14 residues long. V lost 8 bases to trimming and J lost 6 bases; unmatched junction nucleotides: 11. The CDR3 nucleotides read TGTGCCAGCGGGGGGGTTTCGAGTGTGGATACGCAGTATTTT. Translation gives CASGGVSSVDTQYF.

The chain uses TRBV7-2 and TRBJ2-3, with 8 bases fitting TRBD1. The CDR3 covers 15 residues. The V gene's germline CDR1 is SGHTA and CDR2 FQGNSA. V gave up 4 bases and J gave up 5 bases; unmatched junction bases: 8. The CDR3 DNA sequence: TGTGCCAGCAGCTACACCGGACAGGGACAAGATACGCAGTATTTT. This codes for CASSYTGQGQDTQYF.

The rearrangement joins TRBV14 to TRBJ2-3; TRBD1 matches at 8 bases. Losses at the gene ends were 4 bases for V and 0 bases for J; bases not matched to a gene: 15. This CDR3 has 19 amino acids. Germline CDR1 reads SGHDN; CDR2 reads FVKESK. CDR3 sequence: CASSRFRDRLNTSTDTQYF. CDR3 sequence (DNA): TGTGCCAGCAGCCGGTTCCGGGACAGGCTAAATACTAGCACAGATACGCAGTATTTT.

J is TRBJ2-1 and V is TRBV19, with D perhaps TRBD1 or TRBD2 (5 bases each). The CDR3 length is 11 residues. Germline V gene data show CDR1 as LNHDA and CDR2 as SQIVND (reference sequence). Trimming took 8 bases from V and 9 from J, leaving 11 bases between them. The CDR3 protein is CASGTRGEQFF. The CDR3 DNA reads TGTGCCAGTGGAACTAGGGGTGAGCAGTTCTTC.

There are a few counts of this clonotype. The chain carries TRBV6-1 and TRBJ2-7; D gene uncertain. Germline loops: CDR1 MNHNS, CDR2 SASEGT. CDR3 length: 14 residues. The V end was cut by 1 base, the J end by 3 bases, with 10 bases between. The CDR3 DNA is TGTGCCAGCAGTGAAGGCTTTAGGATCTACGAGCAGTACTTC. As protein: CASSEGFRIYEQYF.

The V gene is TRBV10-3, the J gene TRBJ1-2, with unresolved D. Trimming stripped 8 bases from V and 2 bases from J, with 15 bases between. The CDR3 covers 14 residues. In germline, CDR1 is ENHRY, CDR2 SYGVKD. CDR3 in DNA: TGTGCCATCGGTCGGGGAGTAAGAAACTATGGCTACACCTTC. Translating gives CAIGRGVRNYGYTF.

CDR3 region: CASGYRRSGSGNTIYF. The DNA for the CDR3 is TGTGCCAGCGGTTACCGAAGAAGCGGGTCTGGAAACACCATATATTTT. V is TRBV12-3 or TRBV12-4 and J is TRBJ1-3, with D unresolved. Deletions cut 8 bases from V and 1 base from J, with 18 bases between. The CDR3 sequence is 16 residues long.

This chain joins TRBV10-3 and TRBJ2-1; 10 bases match TRBD2. There are 14 residues in the CDR3. V shed 6 bases, J shed 5 bases, and the junction held 4 bases outside the gene matches. The germline CDR1 and CDR2 sequences are ENHRY and SYGVKD. The CDR3 bases are TGTGCCATCAGCGAAGGACTAGCGGACAATGAGCAGTTCTTC. Translated, it gives CAISEGLADNEQFF.

The sample holds a few counts of this clonotype. The gene calls are TRBV6-5 and TRBJ1-1; D is uncertain. This CDR3 spans 13 amino acids. The V gene's germline CDR1 is MNHEY and CDR2 SVGAGI. V was pared by 3 bases and J by 7 bases, with 12 bases between. CDR3 loop: CASSYGEAIEAFF. The CDR3, as DNA: TGTGCCAGCAGTTATGGTGAAGCGATTGAAGCTTTCTTT.

The chain carries TRBV4-1 and TRBJ2-5; D gene unclear. Germline V gene data show CDR1 as MGHRA and CDR2 as YSYEKL. This CDR3 is 13 amino acids long. The ends were cut back, 4 bases at V and 3 bases at J, with 9 bases in the middle. CDR3 sequence reads: CASSPRYEETQYF. The CDR3, as DNA: TGCGCCAGCAGCCCGCGATACGAAGAGACCCAGTACTTC.

The V and J genes are TRBV5-1 and TRBJ2-2; D possibly corresponds to TRBD1 (5 bases). V lost 9 bases and J 2 bases, leaving 23 bases between the germline ends. The CDR3 loop spans 17 amino acids. Germline loops: CDR1 SGHRS, CDR2 YFSETQ. CDR3 sequence: CATSPGQRPPNTGELFF. As DNA, the CDR3 is TGCGCCACTTCGCCAGGGCAACGACCTCCTAACACCGGGGAGCTGTTTTTT.

This clonotype was observed a handful of times. V and J are TRBV27 and TRBJ1-5, with D tentatively TRBD1 (6 bases). The CDR3 spans 14 residues. V lost 5 bases and J lost 4, with 12 bases in between. Germline lookup yields CDR1 MNHEY and CDR2 SMNVEV (reference sequence). CDR3 nucleotides: TGTGCCAGCAGTGTGGGGGGGGCTAATCAGCCCCAGCATTTT. Translated, it gives CASSVGGANQPQHF.

The chain joins TRBV11-2 to TRBJ2-7; D uncertain. CDR1 and CDR2 from the germline V gene are SGHAT and FQNNGV. The V end lost 5 bases, the J end lost 6 bases, and 11 bases lay between the germline ends. This CDR3 is built from 12 residues. The CDR3 sequence: CASSPLDFEQYF. DNA of the CDR3: TGTGCCAGCAGCCCCCTTGATTTCGAGCAGTACTTC. Full variable domain (missing parts from reference TRBV11-2 and TRBJ2-7): EAGVAQSPRYKIIEKRQSVAFWCNPISGHATLYWYQQILGQGPKLLIQFQNNGVVDDSQLPKDRFSAERLKGVDSTLKIQPAKLEDSAVYLCASSPLDFEQYFGPGTRLTVT.